The 19 T cell receptor beta chains below all came from one sample that was sequenced in a study of T cell repertoires in cytomegalovirus infection. No cognate antigen is known for these TCRs. In TCRdb, the reads were re-called with MiXCR into one record per CDR3 protein. The sample has around 570,000 distinct CDR3 sequences, 40% seen once; the top ten hold around 50%. The starting material was cultured PBMCs, obtained from culture after CMV antigen stimulation. Receptors were obtained from a human donor in good health (CMV status not recorded). Some clones in this sample may be carry-over from other donors' samples.

Concerning this clonotype: One end of the junction fails to match germline, which may point to a read error. The CDR3 DNA reads TGTGCCAGCAGCTTACCGGGATCGCCTGAAGCTTTCTTT. Encoded protein: CASSLPGSPEAFF. The chain links TRBV5-3 to TRBJ1-1; the D is unclear. TRBV5-3 is an ORF; its function is uncertain. There are 13 residues in the CDR3.

The V call is TRBV7-2, the J call TRBJ1-2; possibly TRBD1 for D (5 bases). The germline gives CDR1 SGHTA, CDR2 FQGNSA. Trimming left V 1 base short and J 5 bases short, with 11 bases between. This CDR3 is 14 amino acids long. The CDR3 loop reads CASSLGQGWYGYTF. DNA for the CDR3: TGTGCCAGCAGCTTAGGGCAGGGCTGGTATGGCTACACCTTC.

The rearrangement uses TRBV12-3 or TRBV12-4 and TRBJ1-2; TRBD1 might be the D (6 bases). This CDR3 region has 13 residues. Trimming cost V 1 base and J 5 bases, with 8 bases left between them. CDR3 sequence (DNA): TGTGCCAGCAGTTTAGAGGGGGTATATGGCTACACCTTC. This codes for CASSLEGVYGYTF.

The chain couples TRBV2 to TRBJ1-2; D possibly corresponds to TRBD1 (5 bases). The germline gives CDR1 SNHLY, CDR2 FYNNEI. Trimming cost V 4 bases and J 6 bases, with 12 bases left between them. The CDR3 length is 13 residues. The CDR3 nucleotides read TGTGCCAGCAGTGCGCTAGGGGTGGATGGCTACACCTTC. Translated: CASSALGVDGYTF. The full variable domain, its missing parts supplied by reference TRBV2 and TRBJ1-2, is EPEVTQTPSHQVTQMGQEVILRCVPISNHLYFYWYRQILGQKVEFLVSFYNNEISEKSEIFDDQFSVERPDGSNFTLKIRSTKLEDSAMYFCASSALGVDGYTFGSGTRLTVV.

The CDR3 sequence is CASSLGGGGKETQYF. DNA for the CDR3: TGTGCCAGCAGCTTAGGAGGTGGCGGGAAAGAGACCCAGTACTTC. V is TRBV11-3 and J is TRBJ2-5; D is possibly TRBD2 (6 bases). Trimming took 1 base from V and 3 from J, leaving 12 bases between them. The CDR3 has 15 residues. Germline V lookup: CDR1 SGHNT, CDR2 YENEEA.

The chain is built from TRBV7-8 and TRBJ2-7; TRBD2 matches at 8 bases. Germline V CDR1 and CDR2: SGHVS, FQNEAQ. The trim removed 1 base at V and 2 bases at J, leaving 7 bases unmatched. This CDR3 is 16 amino acids long. The DNA of the CDR3 is TGTGCCAGCAGCTTAGTTCCGACTAGCGTAACCTACGAGCAGTACTTC. Translation: CASSLVPTSVTYEQYF.

This clonotype showed up just a few times. The V and J genes are TRBV5-6 and TRBJ2-7, with D possibly being TRBD1 or TRBD2 (6 bases each). Trimming removed 4 bases at V and 0 bases at J, with 17 bases between. This CDR3 has 16 amino acids. CDR1 SGHDT and CDR2 YYEEEE come from the germline V gene. CDR3 DNA: TGTGCCAGCAGCCGAGTGGGGGGCGGTAGCTCCTACGAGCAGTACTTC. Protein: CASSRVGGGSSYEQYF.

The CDR3 bases are TGTGCCAGCAGCCCATCCGGAGGGAACAATGAGCAGTTCTTC. Translation: CASSPSGGNNEQFF. The rearrangement uses TRBV7-2 and TRBJ2-1; tentatively, D is TRBD2 (6 bases). Between the trimmed V and J ends, which lost 5 bases and 5 bases, there was a span of 13 bases. The length of the CDR3 is 14 residues. CDR1 and CDR2 from the germline V gene are SGHTA and FQGNSA.

This rearrangement joins TRBV20-1 to TRBJ1-1, with TRBD1 identical over 7 bases. This CDR3 region has 15 residues. Looked up from germline, CDR1 is DFQATT and CDR2 is SNEGSKA (reference sequence). V lost 6 bases, J lost 2 bases, and 12 bases stayed unmatched. CDR3 in amino acids: CSAGAGTASNTEAFF. The DNA for the CDR3 is TGCAGTGCCGGGGCCGGGACAGCCTCTAACACTGAAGCTTTCTTT.

In its sample, this clonotype was seen a few times. The gene calls are TRBV5-1 and TRBJ1-1, with D hard to call. V was cut by 1 base and J by 2 bases, with 12 bases left in between. The CDR3 totals 15 residues. CDR1 and CDR2 from the germline V gene are SGHRS and YFSETQ. The CDR3 protein is CASSLNRGGNTEAFF. CDR3 bases: TGCGCCAGCAGCTTGAATCGGGGTGGAAACACTGAAGCTTTCTTT.

In its sample, this clonotype ranks as medium-sized. The J gene is TRBJ1-4, the V gene TRBV7-8; 7 bases map to TRBD1. CDR1 SGHVS and CDR2 FQNEAQ come from the germline V gene. V shed 3 bases, J shed 8 bases, and the junction held 15 bases outside the gene matches. The CDR3 extends over 17 amino acids. CDR3 region: CASSLDRWRFGEEKLFF. CDR3 nucleotide sequence: TGTGCCAGCAGCTTGGACAGGTGGCGGTTTGGGGAGGAAAAACTGTTTTTT.

The chain is built from TRBV7-4 and TRBJ1-1; D is undetermined. V dropped 7 bases and J dropped 1 base, with 16 bases sitting between them. Germline CDR1 SGHVT, CDR2 SQSDAQ. The CDR3 has 15 amino acids. The CDR3, as DNA: TGTGCCAGCACCCAGAGGGCGGAATCGAACACTGAAGCTTTCTTT. Protein sequence: CASTQRAESNTEAFF.

This sequence joins TRBV11-2 and TRBJ2-6, with 7 bases that match TRBD1. The CDR3 runs to 18 residues. Germline trimming cut 5 bases from V and 0 bases from J; bases unmatched to any gene: 10. Germline V gene lookup returns CDR1 SGHAT and CDR2 FQNNGV. In DNA, the CDR3 is TGTGCCAGCAGCCCCCGGACAGGCGACAGCTCTGGGGCCAACGTCCTGACTTTC. This codes for CASSPRTGDSSGANVLTF.

CDR3 region: CASSLRRTGTGYNEQFF. In DNA form, the CDR3 reads TGTGCCAGCAGCTTACGCCGAACCGGGACAGGGTACAATGAGCAGTTCTTC. The chain has TRBV11-2 and TRBJ2-1, with 9 bases identical to TRBD1. Germline V CDR1 and CDR2: SGHAT, FQNNGV. Losses at the gene ends were 2 bases for V and 4 bases for J; bases not matched to a gene: 9. CDR3 size: 17 residues. The full variable domain, completed using reference TRBV11-2 and TRBJ2-1, is EAGVAQSPRYKIIEKRQSVAFWCNPISGHATLYWYQQILGQGPKLLIQFQNNGVVDDSQLPKDRFSAERLKGVDSTLKIQPAKLEDSAVYLCASSLRRTGTGYNEQFFGPGTRLTVL.

V gene TRBV4-3 combines with J gene TRBJ1-2; D uncertain. The CDR3 totals 13 residues. Germline CDR1 LGHNA, CDR2 YSLEER. Trimming left V 3 bases short and J 2 bases short, with 7 bases between. For the CDR3, the DNA is TGCGCCAGCAGCCATGGGGTAAACTATGGCTACACCTTC. As protein: CASSHGVNYGYTF.

V gene TRBV18 combines with J gene TRBJ1-2; 7 bases agree with TRBD1. The J segment lost 8 bases and the V segment lost 5 bases, leaving 8 bases of the junction unmatched. Germline V gene sequence: CDR1 KGHSH, CDR2 LQKENI. This CDR3 comprises 13 residues. The CDR3 sequence is CASSFEGAEGYTF. The CDR3 bases are TGTGCCAGCTCATTTGAGGGGGCAGAGGGCTACACCTTC.

The rearrangement links TRBV2 to TRBJ2-2; no clear D. This CDR3 has 14 amino acids. Trimming stripped 5 bases from V and 7 bases from J, with 14 bases between. Germline CDR1 is SNHLY and CDR2 is FYNNEI. Here the CDR3 DNA reads TGTGCCAGCAGTCCGGACGGCGGCGGCGGGGAGCTGTTTTTT. Protein sequence: CASSPDGGGGELFF.

V usage is TRBV20-1 and J usage is TRBJ1-1, with D possibly matching TRBD1 (6 bases). Trimming left V 2 bases short and J 5 bases short, with 9 bases between. Germline CDR1 reads DFQATT; CDR2 reads SNEGSKA (reference sequence). The CDR3 covers 12 residues. The CDR3 region has the DNA TGCAGTGCTAGACAGGGGCGTACTGAAGCTTTCTTT. Translated: CSARQGRTEAFF.

As DNA, the CDR3 is TGCGCCAGCAGCCAAGATCCCGGGAGGGACGAGCAGTACTTC. Translated, it gives CASSQDPGRDEQYF. The chain links TRBV4-3 to TRBJ2-7, with 8 bases aligning to TRBD2. Unmatched junction bases numbered 3, after V lost 0 bases and J lost 5 bases. The germline V gene encodes CDR1 LGHNA and CDR2 YSLEER. The CDR3 totals 14 residues.